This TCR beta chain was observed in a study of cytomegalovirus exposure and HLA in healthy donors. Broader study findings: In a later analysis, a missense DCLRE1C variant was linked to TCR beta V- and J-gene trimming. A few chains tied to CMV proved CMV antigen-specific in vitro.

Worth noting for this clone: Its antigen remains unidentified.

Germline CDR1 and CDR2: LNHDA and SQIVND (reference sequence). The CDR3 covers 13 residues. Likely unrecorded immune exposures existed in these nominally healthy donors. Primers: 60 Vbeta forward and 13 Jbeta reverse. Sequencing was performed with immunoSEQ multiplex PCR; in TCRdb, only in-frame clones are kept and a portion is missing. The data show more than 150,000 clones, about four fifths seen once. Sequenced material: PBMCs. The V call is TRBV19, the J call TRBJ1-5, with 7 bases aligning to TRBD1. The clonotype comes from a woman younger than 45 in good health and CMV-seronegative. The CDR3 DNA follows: TGTGCGGCGGCCGAACAGGGGCATCAGCCCCAGCATTTT. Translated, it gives CAAAEQGHQPQHF.